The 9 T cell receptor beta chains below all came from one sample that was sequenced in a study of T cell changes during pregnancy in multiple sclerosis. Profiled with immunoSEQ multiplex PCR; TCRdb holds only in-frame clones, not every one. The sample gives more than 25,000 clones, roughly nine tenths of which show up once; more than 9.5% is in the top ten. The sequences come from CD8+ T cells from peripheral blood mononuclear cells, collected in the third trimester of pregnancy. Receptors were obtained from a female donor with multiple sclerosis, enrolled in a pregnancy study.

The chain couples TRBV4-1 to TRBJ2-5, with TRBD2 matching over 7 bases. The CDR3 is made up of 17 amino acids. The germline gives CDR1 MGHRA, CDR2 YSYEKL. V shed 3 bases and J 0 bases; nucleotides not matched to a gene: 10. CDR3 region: CASSHRWGGTYQETQYF. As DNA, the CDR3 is TGCGCCAGCAGCCACCGCTGGGGGGGGACTTACCAAGAGACCCAGTACTTC.

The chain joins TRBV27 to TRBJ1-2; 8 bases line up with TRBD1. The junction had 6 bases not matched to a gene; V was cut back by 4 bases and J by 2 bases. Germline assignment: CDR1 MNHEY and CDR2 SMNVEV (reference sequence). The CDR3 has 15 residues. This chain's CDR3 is CASSWTGTTNYGYTF. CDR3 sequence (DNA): TGTGCCAGCAGTTGGACAGGGACCACAAACTATGGCTACACCTTC.

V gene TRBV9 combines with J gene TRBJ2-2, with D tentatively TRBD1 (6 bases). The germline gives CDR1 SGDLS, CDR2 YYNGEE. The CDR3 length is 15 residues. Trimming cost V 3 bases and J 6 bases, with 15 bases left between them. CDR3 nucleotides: TGTGCCAGCAGCGCCCCATTCCAGGGGCCCGGGGAGCTGTTTTTT. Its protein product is CASSAPFQGPGELFF.

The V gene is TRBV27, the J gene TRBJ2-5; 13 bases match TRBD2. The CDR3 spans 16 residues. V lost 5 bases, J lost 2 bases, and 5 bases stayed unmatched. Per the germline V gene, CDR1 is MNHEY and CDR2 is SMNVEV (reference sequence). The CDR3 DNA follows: TGTGCCAGCAGTCCGGGGACTAGCGGGGAACAAGAGACCCAGTACTTC. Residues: CASSPGTSGEQETQYF.

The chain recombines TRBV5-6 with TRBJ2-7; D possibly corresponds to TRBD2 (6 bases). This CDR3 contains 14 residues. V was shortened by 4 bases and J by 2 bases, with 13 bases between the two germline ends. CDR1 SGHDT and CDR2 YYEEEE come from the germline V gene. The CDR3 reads CASSLGTSAYEQYF. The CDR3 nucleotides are TGTGCCAGCAGCCTGGGGACTTCCGCCTACGAGCAGTACTTC.

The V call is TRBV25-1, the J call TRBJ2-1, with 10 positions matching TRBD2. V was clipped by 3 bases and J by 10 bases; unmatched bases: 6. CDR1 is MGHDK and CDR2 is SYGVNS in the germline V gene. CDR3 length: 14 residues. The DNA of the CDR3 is TGTGCCAGCAGTGAGGGAGCGGGGGGGCTAGAGCAGTTCTTC. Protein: CASSEGAGGLEQFF.

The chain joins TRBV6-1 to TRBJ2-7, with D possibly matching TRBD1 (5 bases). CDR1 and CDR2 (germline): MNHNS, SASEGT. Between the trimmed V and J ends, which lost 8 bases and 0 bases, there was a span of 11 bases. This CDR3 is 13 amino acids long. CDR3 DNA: TGTGCCAGCCAGGGCGGTGCCTCCTACGAGCAGTACTTC. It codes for CASQGGASYEQYF.

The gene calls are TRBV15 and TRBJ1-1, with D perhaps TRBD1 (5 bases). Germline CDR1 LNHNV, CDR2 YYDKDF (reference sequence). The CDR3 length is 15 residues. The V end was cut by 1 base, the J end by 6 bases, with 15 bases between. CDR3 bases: TGTGCCACCAGCAGAGTGGGGGGGTTTTCCGCTGAAGCTTTCTTT. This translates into CATSRVGGFSAEAFF.

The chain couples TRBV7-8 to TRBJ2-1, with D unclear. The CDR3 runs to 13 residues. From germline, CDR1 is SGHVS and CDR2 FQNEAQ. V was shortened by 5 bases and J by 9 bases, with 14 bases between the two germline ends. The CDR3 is CASSRNSQREQFF. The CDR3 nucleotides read TGTGCCAGCAGCCGCAATTCCCAGCGTGAGCAGTTCTTC.